The rows below give T cell receptor beta chains drawn from one sample of a study of cytomegalovirus exposure and HLA in healthy donors. The table came from immunoSEQ multiplex PCR; TCRdb's copy has only in-frame clones and leaves some out. The sample has approximately 190,000 clones; about four fifths are singletons. The sequenced material came from PBMCs. The receptors shown here come from a woman between 50 and 59 years old in good health and CMV-seropositive. The CDR3 runs from the conserved cysteine through the conserved F or W. Each record gives: D gene, clone size, V gene, J gene, CDR3 DNA, CDR3 protein. D genes are given only for firm matches. Rows may omit the clone size; those that give it use once, few, many or a size class.

>-|-|TRBV7-2|TRBJ2-1
TGTGCCAGCAGCTTAAATCCTACCTTGTTGTTCTTC
CASSLNPTLLFF
>TRBD1|-|TRBV7-2|TRBJ1-3
TGTGCCAGCAGCTTATTAGGGACAGGGAAATCTGGAAACACCATATATTTT
CASSLLGTGKSGNTIYF
>-|-|TRBV6-6|TRBJ1-5
TGTGCCAGCAGATACGGGGGGGATGTCGATCAGCCCCAGCATTTT
CASRYGGDVDQPQHF
>TRBD1|few|TRBV5-6|TRBJ1-4
TGTGCCAGCAGCGGGACGGGACAGAAAATCGAAAAACTGTTTTTT
CASSGTGQKIEKLFF
>TRBD1|-|TRBV2|TRBJ2-1
TGTGCCAGCAGTATTGGCGGGACAGGGATAATAAATGAGCAGTTCTTC
CASSIGGTGIINEQFF
>TRBD2|-|TRBV4-3|TRBJ2-2
TGCGCCAGCAGCCAAGTAGGCGGGGGGGCCGGGGAGCTGTTTTTT
CASSQVGGGAGELFF
>-|-|TRBV9|TRBJ1-4
TGTGCCAGCAGCGTAGCGCCCATCGGGCAGGGAGGTGAAAAACTGTTTTTT
CASSVAPIGQGGEKLFF
>TRBD1|-|TRBV25-1|TRBJ2-4
TGTGCCAGCAGTGACCCTACAGGGGCTGGAAACATTCAGTACTTC
CASSDPTGAGNIQYF
>TRBD1|-|TRBV7-2|TRBJ2-2
TGTGCCAGCAGCGTAGCCACGACAGGGACCGGGGAGCTGTTTTTT
CASSVATTGTGELFF
>-|once|TRBV27|TRBJ2-3
TGTGCCAGCAGCCGGTCCCCCACAGATACGCAGTATTTT
CASSRSPTDTQYF
>-|-|TRBV6-1|TRBJ1-5
TGTGCCAGCAGCGGAGGGAACCAGCCCCAGCATTTT
CASSGGNQPQHF
>TRBD2|-|TRBV5-4|TRBJ2-7
TGTGCCAGCAGCTTGGCGTCTCGCGGGGGGGCAAGGCAGTACTTC
CASSLASRGGARQYF
>-|-|TRBV15|TRBJ1-2
TGTGCCACCAGCAGAGATCTCGTCGGAGGGGCCAACTATGGCTACACCTTC
CATSRDLVGGANYGYTF
>-|-|TRBV19|TRBJ2-1
TGTGCCAGTAGTCCCAGGGCTCTCTACAATGAGCAGTTCTTC
CASSPRALYNEQFF
>-|-|TRBV4-1|TRBJ2-3
TGCGCCAGCAGCCAAGTGCCGTGGTTTGGGGGCAGCACAGATACGCAGTATTTT
CASSQVPWFGGSTDTQYF
>TRBD1|-|TRBV6-6|TRBJ1-6
TGTGCCAGCAGCCGCGGACAGGTTTATAATTCACCCCTCCACTTT
CASSRGQVYNSPLHF
>-|once|TRBV6-1|TRBJ1-2
TGTGCCGTACAGGGAAACTATGGCTACACCTTC
CAVQGNYGYTF
>TRBD1|once|TRBV5-1|TRBJ1-1
TGCGCCAGCAGCCTCAGGGGGCGGATCACTGAAGCTTTCTTT
CASSLRGRITEAFF
>-|-|TRBV5-1|TRBJ1-2
TGCGCCAGCAGCTTGGAAGGGGGGAGGGTGAAGTATGGCTACACCTTC
CASSLEGGRVKYGYTF
>TRBD2|-|TRBV4-1|TRBJ2-7
TGCGCCAGCAGCCGCGGACTAGCGGGGATCTACGAGCAGTACTTC
CASSRGLAGIYEQYF
>TRBD2|-|TRBV7-3|TRBJ2-1
TGTGCCAGCAGCTTAGGGACTAGCAAATTCTATGAGCAGTTCTTC
CASSLGTSKFYEQFF
>-|-|TRBV5-1|TRBJ2-1
TGCGCCAGCAGCTGGGCTTCGGTTGTCAATGAGCAGTTCTTC
CASSWASVVNEQFF
>TRBD1|-|TRBV9|TRBJ2-3
TGTGCCAGCAGCATGACAGGACAGGGGGTGTCAGATACGCAGTATTTT
CASSMTGQGVSDTQYF